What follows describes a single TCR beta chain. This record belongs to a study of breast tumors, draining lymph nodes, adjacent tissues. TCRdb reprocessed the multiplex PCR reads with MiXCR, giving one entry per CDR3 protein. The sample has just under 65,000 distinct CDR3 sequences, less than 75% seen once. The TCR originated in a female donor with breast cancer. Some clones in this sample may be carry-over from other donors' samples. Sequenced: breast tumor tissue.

The CDR3 region is CASLAGMETDTQYF. The CDR3 region has the DNA TGTGCCAGCCTAGCGGGAATGGAGACAGATACGCAGTATTTT. The J gene is TRBJ2-3, the V gene TRBV7-2; 9 nucleotides match TRBD2. This CDR3 is 14 amino acids long. The germline V gene encodes CDR1 SGHTA and CDR2 FQGNSA. V was pared by 8 bases and J by 3 bases, with 6 bases of the junction left unmatched.